This T cell receptor beta chain was captured by sequencing in a study of CD8 T cells in ankylosing spondylitis. General observations from the study: Ankylosing spondylitis blood appeared to be characterized by a TCR beta motif of eight highly homologous variants.

The CDR3 covers 15 residues. Germline V gene lookup returns CDR1 SGHRS and CDR2 YFSETQ. The V gene lost 2 bases and the J gene lost 4 bases, with 15 bases spanning the gap. This clonotype was detected ten times or more. Its antigen remains unknown. As the method for making TCR beta libraries, quantitative 5'-RACE with molecular barcodes was used. TCRdb fed the 5' RACE reads into MiXCR, producing one record per CDR3 protein. The sample has around 480,000 distinct CDR3 sequences; approximately 17% are singletons. This chain uses TRBV5-1 with TRBJ1-1, with a weak D call TRBD1 (5 bases). The sequence came from a male donor with ankylosing spondylitis. Sequencing was done on a sample of blood, either unsorted or a sorted T cell fraction (not recorded which). In DNA, the CDR3 is TGCGCCAGCAGCTTCACGGGCAGGGAGGGCACTGAAGCTTTCTTT. Its protein is CASSFTGREGTEAFF. Looking up the rest from reference TRBV5-1 and TRBJ1-1 gives the full variable domain: KAGVTQTPRYLIKTRGQQVTLSCSPISGHRSVSWYQQTPGQGLQFLFEYFSETQRNKGNFPGRFSGRQFSNSRSEMNVSTLELGDSALYLCASSFTGREGTEAFFGQGTRLTVV.